The rows below give T cell receptor beta chains drawn from one sample of a study of cytomegalovirus exposure and HLA in healthy donors. Sequenced by immunoSEQ multiplex PCR; TCRdb stores in-frame clones only, minus some. The sample has roughly 120,000 clones, 60% to 85% seen once. Material for sequencing was PBMCs. These receptor sequences come from a man aged 50 to 59 in good health and CMV-seronegative. Each CDR3 is given with its conserved first and last residue. D genes are given only for firm matches. A row's size may be missing; if present it is once, few, many or a size class.

TRBJ2-3 TRBV11-2 . . TGTGCCAGCAGCTCCATCAACACGAAGTTAGATACGCAGTATTTT CASSSINTKLDTQYF
TRBJ1-2 TRBV5-5 . . TGTGCCAGCAGCTTGACAGCTAACTATGGCTACACCTTC CASSLTANYGYTF
TRBJ1-2 TRBV4-3 . . TGCGCCAGCAGCCAAGACAGGTCACCTAACTATGGCTACACCTTC CASSQDRSPNYGYTF
TRBJ1-3 TRBV9 . . TGTGCCAGCGGCGCCGTAGGGGGCTCTGGAAACACCATATATTTT CASGAVGGSGNTIYF
TRBJ1-1 TRBV18 . . TGTGCCAGCTCACGATCGACAGAGAACACTGAAGCTTTCTTT CASSRSTENTEAFF
TRBJ1-1 TRBV2 . . TGTGCCAGCATAGGCCCCGGGGGAACAGGCACTGAAGCTTTCTTT CASIGPGGTGTEAFF
TRBJ2-3 TRBV5-1 TRBD1 . TGCGCCAGCAGTTTCCGGACAGGGCTTCCAGATACGCAGTATTTT CASSFRTGLPDTQYF
TRBJ2-5 TRBV10-2 . . TGCGCCAGCAGTGAGACGGAGAGAGAGACCCAGTACTTC CASSETERETQYF
TRBJ2-7 TRBV29-1 TRBD1 . TGCAGCGTTGGACAGGGGGCTTTGAACGAGCAGTACTTC CSVGQGALNEQYF
TRBJ1-6 TRBV6-1 . . TGTGCCAGCAGTGGGGTGTCAGGGAATCTCGGTTCACCCCTCCACTTT CASSGVSGNLGSPLHF
TRBJ1-2 TRBV19 . . TGTGCCAGTAGTATGTCGGCCGGCCCCGGGGGCTATGGCTACACCTTC CASSMSAGPGGYGYTF
TRBJ1-5 TRBV5-1 . . TGCGCCAGCAGCTTGGAGGGTGGGAGTAGGCAGCCCCAGCATTTT CASSLEGGSRQPQHF
TRBJ2-3 TRBV18 TRBD1 . TGTGCCAGCTCAGGACAGGGTGCAGATACGCAGTATTTT CASSGQGADTQYF
TRBJ1-1 TRBV5-4 . . TGTGCCAGCAGCCGAGGATCGGGGGGAGAGAACACTGAAGCTTTCTTT CASSRGSGGENTEAFF
TRBJ1-3 TRBV30 . few TGTGCCTGGAGTGTACAGAGCGGAAACACCATATATTTT CAWSVQSGNTIYF
TRBJ2-4 TRBV6-5 TRBD2 . TGTGCCAGCACCCCACTAGCGGGGGTCAAAAACATTCAGTACTTC CASTPLAGVKNIQYF
TRBJ2-3 TRBV18 . . TGTGCCAGCTCGTCCGAACCGGGGGCAGATACGCAGTATTTT CASSSEPGADTQYF
TRBJ1-1 TRBV18 . once TGTGCCAGCTCTTCCGCCGGGAACACTGAAGCTTTCTTT CASSSAGNTEAFF
TRBJ2-1 TRBV4-1 . . TGCGCCAGCAGCCTAACGGATGAGCAGTTCTTC CASSLTDEQFF
TRBJ1-6 TRBV7-2 . few TGTGCCAGCAGCTTATATTCGGGGGGCCACAATTCACCCCTCCACTTT CASSLYSGGHNSPLHF
TRBJ2-2 TRBV6-1 TRBD1 . TGTGCCGGGACAGTCTTAACTAACACCGGGGAGCTGTTTTTT CAGTVLTNTGELFF
TRBJ2-1 TRBV19 . . TGTGCCAGTAGTACCCCCCGACTAGCCTACAATGAGCAGTTCTTC CASSTPRLAYNEQFF
TRBJ1-1 TRBV7-3 TRBD1 . TGTGCCAGCAGCTTAACCGGGGGACAGGAAGCTTTCTTT CASSLTGGQEAFF
TRBJ1-4 TRBV7-9 . . TGTTCCAGCAGCTTAGAGGGCGGAGGAGCTGAAAAACTGTTTTTT CSSSLEGGGAEKLFF
TRBJ2-6 TRBV13 TRBD2 few TGTGCCAGCAGCTTGGGACTAGCGGGGGCCATGGGTGGGGCCAACGTCCTGACTTTC CASSLGLAGAMGGANVLTF
TRBJ1-5 TRBV28 TRBD1 . TGTGCCAGCAGTTTAGGGACAGGGGGTCAGCCCCAGCATTTT CASSLGTGGQPQHF
TRBJ2-2 TRBV7-9 TRBD2 . TGTTCCAGCACCAAACAGACTAGCGGGGGCCTCTACACCGGGGAGCTGTTTTTT CSSTKQTSGGLYTGELFF
TRBJ1-1 TRBV10-3 . . TGTGCCATCAGTGAGACAACCGGGGAAGCTTTCTTT CAISETTGEAFF
TRBJ2-1 TRBV9 . . TGTGCCAGCAACCGTGACAGGAGCTCCTACAATGAGCAGTTCTTC CASNRDRSSYNEQFF
TRBJ1-2 TRBV6-1 TRBD1 . TGTGCCAGCAGTGTTGGGGACAGATATGGCTACACCTTC CASSVGDRYGYTF
TRBJ1-1 TRBV2 . . TGTGCCAGCAGTTTGGGCCGGGATGAAGCTTTCTTT CASSLGRDEAFF
TRBJ1-6 TRBV6-1 . . TGTGCCAGCAGTGAATACGGGACTGATAATTCACCCCTCCACTTT CASSEYGTDNSPLHF
TRBJ1-2 TRBV10-3 . . TGTGCCATCAGTGAGGGGGGGACCTGGGTGGGCTACACCTTC CAISEGGTWVGYTF